This T cell receptor beta chain was sequenced for a study of blood T cell repertoires in COVID-19. Background on the study: Acute and convalescent COVID-19 samples came from the United States, Italy and Spain.

The CDR3 sequence is 20 residues long. Germline V gene lookup returns CDR1 LGHDT and CDR2 YNNKEL (reference sequence). V was pared by 2 bases and J by 3 bases, with 12 bases of the junction left unmatched. The authors' processing: Estimated nucleated cell counts came from reference gene primer amplification. Profiling relied on immunoSEQ multiplex PCR, and the TCRdb table lists in-frame clones only, not all of them. V and J calls and clone size come straight from that table; D and trimming were deduced from the DNA. This table has more than 350,000 clones, around 87% appearing once. Seattle participants joined during active infection and were tracked over time.

V and J are TRBV3-1 (or the pseudogene TRBV3-2) and TRBJ2-3, with 15 bases fitting TRBD2. Sequencing input: peripheral blood. This clonotype originated in a woman in her twenties or thirties with COVID-19, enrolled during active disease. CDR3 amino acids: CASSQSTGGTSGRLTDTQYF. CDR3 sequence (DNA): TGTGCCAGCAGCCAATCGACAGGGGGGACTAGCGGGAGGTTGACAGATACGCAGTATTTT.